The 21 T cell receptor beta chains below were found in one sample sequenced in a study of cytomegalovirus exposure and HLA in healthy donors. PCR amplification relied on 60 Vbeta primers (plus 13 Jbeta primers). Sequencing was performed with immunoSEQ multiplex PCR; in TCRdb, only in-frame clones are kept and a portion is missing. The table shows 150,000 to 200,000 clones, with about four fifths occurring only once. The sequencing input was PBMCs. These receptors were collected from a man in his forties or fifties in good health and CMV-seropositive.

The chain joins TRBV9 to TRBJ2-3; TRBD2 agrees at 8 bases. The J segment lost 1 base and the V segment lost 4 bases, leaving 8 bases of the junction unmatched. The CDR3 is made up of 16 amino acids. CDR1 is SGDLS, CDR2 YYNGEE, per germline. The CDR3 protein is CASSSRGGWGTDTQYF. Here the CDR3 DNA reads TGTGCCAGCAGCTCCCGGGGGGGGTGGGGCACAGATACGCAGTATTTT. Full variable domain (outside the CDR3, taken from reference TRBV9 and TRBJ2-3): DSGVTQTPKHLITATGQRVTLRCSPRSGDLSVYWYQQSLDQGLQFLIQYYNGEERAKGNILERFSAQQFPDLHSELNLSSLELGDSALYFCASSSRGGWGTDTQYFGPGTRLTVL.

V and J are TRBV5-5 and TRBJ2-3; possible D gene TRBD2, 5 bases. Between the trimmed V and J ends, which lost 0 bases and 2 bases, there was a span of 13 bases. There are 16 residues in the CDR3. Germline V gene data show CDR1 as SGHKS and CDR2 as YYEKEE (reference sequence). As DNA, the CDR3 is TGTGCCAGCAGCTTGGTGATGTCGGGGTCCACAGATACGCAGTATTTT. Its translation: CASSLVMSGSTDTQYF.

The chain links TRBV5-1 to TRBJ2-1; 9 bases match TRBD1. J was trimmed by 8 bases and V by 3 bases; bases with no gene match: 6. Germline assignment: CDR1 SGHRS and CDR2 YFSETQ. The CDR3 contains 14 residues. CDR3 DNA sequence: TGCGCCAGCAGCTCCGGGACAGGGATCGATGAGCAGTTCTTC. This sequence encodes CASSSGTGIDEQFF.

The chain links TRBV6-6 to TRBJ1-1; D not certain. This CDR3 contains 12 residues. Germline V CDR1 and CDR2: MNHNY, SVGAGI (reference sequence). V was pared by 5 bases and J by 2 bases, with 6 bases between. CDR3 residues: CASSGRNTEAFF. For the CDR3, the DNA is TGTGCCAGCAGTGGCAGAAACACTGAAGCTTTCTTT.

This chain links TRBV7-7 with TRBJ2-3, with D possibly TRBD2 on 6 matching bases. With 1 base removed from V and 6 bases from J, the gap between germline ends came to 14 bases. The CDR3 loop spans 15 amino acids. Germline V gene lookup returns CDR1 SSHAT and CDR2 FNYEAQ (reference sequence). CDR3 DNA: TGTGCCAGCAGCTTAGGCAGCGGGTCGGGTGATACGCAGTATTTT. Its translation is CASSLGSGSGDTQYF.

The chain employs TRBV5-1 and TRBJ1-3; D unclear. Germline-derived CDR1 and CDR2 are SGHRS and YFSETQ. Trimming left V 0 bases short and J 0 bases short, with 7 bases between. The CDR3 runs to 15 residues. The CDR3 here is CASSLVAGSGNTIYF. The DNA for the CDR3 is TGCGCCAGCAGCTTGGTTGCCGGCTCTGGAAACACCATATATTTT. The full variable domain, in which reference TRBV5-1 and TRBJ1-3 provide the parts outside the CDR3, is KAGVTQTPRYLIKTRGQQVTLSCSPISGHRSVSWYQQTPGQGLQFLFEYFSETQRNKGNFPGRFSGRQFSNSRSEMNVSTLELGDSALYLCASSLVAGSGNTIYFGEGSWLTVV.

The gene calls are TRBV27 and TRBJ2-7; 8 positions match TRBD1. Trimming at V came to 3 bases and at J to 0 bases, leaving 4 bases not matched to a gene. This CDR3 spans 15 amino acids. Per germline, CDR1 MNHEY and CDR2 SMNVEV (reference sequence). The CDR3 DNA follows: TGTGCCAGCAGTTTGGACCAGGGGGCCTCCTACGAGCAGTACTTC. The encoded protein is CASSLDQGASYEQYF.

CDR3 in DNA: TGTGCCAGCTCCCCAACTAGCGGCCCCTACGAGCAGTACTTC. Translation gives CASSPTSGPYEQYF. This chain joins TRBV7-3 and TRBJ2-7; 8 bases are a match to TRBD2. This CDR3 has 14 residues. CDR1 and CDR2 from the germline V gene are SGHTA and FQGTGA. Trimming took 8 bases from V and 2 from J; bases not matched to a gene: 8. The full variable domain, completed using reference TRBV7-3 and TRBJ2-7, is GAGVSQTPSNKVTEKGKYVELRCDPISGHTALYWYRQSLGQGPEFLIYFQGTGAADDSGLPNDRFFAVRPEGSVSTLKIQRTERGDSAVYLCASSPTSGPYEQYFGPGTRLTVT.

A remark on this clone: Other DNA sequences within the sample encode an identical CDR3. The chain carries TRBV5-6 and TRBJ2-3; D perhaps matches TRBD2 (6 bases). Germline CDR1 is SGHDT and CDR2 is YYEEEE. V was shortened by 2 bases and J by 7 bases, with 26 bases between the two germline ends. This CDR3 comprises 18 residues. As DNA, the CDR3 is TGTGCCAGCAGCTTTGGGGTCCTAGTGAAAAGCGGGTATCATACGCAGTATTTT. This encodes CASSFGVLVKSGYHTQYF. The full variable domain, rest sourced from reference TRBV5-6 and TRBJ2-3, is DAGVTQSPTHLIKTRGQQVTLRCSPKSGHDTVSWYQQALGQGPQFIFQYYEEEERQRGNFPDRFSGHQFPNYSSELNVNALLLGDSALYLCASSFGVLVKSGYHTQYFGPGTRLTVL.

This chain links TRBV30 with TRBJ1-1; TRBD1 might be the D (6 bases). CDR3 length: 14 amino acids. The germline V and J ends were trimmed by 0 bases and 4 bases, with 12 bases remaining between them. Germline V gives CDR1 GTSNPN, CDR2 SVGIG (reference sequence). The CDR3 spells CAWSVGGAGTEAFF. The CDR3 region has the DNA TGTGCCTGGAGTGTTGGGGGGGCCGGCACTGAAGCTTTCTTT.

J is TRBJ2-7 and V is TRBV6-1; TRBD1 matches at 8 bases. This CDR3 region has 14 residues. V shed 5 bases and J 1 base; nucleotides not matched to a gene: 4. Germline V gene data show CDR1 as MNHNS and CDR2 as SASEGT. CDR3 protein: CASSRTGNSYEQYF. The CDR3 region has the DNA TGTGCCAGCAGTAGGACAGGGAATTCCTACGAGCAGTACTTC.

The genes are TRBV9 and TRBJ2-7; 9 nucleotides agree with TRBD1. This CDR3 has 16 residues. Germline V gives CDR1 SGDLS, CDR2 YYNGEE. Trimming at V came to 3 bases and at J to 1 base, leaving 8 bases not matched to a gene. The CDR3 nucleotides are TGTGCCAGCAGCGCCGGGACAGGGACAATATCCTACGAGCAGTACTTC. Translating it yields CASSAGTGTISYEQYF.

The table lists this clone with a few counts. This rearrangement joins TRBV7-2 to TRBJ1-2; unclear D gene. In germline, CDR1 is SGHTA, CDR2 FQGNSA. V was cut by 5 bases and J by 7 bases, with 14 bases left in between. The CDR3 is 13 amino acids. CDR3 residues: CASSLRRVSGYTF. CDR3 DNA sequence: TGTGCCAGCAGCCTTAGGAGGGTTTCTGGCTACACCTTC.

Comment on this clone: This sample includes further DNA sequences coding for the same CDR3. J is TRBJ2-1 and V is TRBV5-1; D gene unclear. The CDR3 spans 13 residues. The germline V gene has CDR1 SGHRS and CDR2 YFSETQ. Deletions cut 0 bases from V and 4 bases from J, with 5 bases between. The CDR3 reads CASSLGQYNEQFF. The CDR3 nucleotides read TGCGCCAGCAGCTTGGGCCAGTACAATGAGCAGTTCTTC.

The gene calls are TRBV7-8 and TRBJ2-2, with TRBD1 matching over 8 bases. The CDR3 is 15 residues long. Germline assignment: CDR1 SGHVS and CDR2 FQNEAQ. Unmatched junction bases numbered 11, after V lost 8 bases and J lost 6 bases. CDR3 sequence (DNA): TGTGCCAGCGGCGTACACGAACAGGGGGCCGGGGAGCTGTTTTTT. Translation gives CASGVHEQGAGELFF.

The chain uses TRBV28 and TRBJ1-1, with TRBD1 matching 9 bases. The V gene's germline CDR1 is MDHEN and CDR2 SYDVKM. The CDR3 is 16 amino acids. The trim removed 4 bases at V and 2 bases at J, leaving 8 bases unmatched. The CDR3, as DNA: TGTGCCAGCAGTTCCACGTCGGGACAGGGAAACACTGAAGCTTTCTTT. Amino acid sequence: CASSSTSGQGNTEAFF.

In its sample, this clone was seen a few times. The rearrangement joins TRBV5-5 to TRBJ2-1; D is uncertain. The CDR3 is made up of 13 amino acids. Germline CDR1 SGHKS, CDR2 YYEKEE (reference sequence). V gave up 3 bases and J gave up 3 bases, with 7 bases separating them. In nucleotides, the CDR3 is TGTGCCAGCAGCTGGCAAATCTACAATGAGCAGTTCTTC. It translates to CASSWQIYNEQFF.

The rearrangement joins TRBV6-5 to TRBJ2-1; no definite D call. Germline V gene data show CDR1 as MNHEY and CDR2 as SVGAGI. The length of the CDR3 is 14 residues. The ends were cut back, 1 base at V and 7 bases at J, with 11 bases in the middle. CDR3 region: CASSYLGDVNEQFF. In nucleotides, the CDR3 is TGTGCCAGCAGTTACTTAGGAGATGTTAATGAGCAGTTCTTC.

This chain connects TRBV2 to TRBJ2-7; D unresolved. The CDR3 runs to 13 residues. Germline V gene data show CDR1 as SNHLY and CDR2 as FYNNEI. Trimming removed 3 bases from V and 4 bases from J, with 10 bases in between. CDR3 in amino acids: CASSDLVLYEQYF. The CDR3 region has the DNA TGTGCCAGCAGTGACCTAGTACTTTACGAGCAGTACTTC. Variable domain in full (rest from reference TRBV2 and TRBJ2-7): EPEVTQTPSHQVTQMGQEVILRCVPISNHLYFYWYRQILGQKVEFLVSFYNNEISEKSEIFDDQFSVERPDGSNFTLKIRSTKLEDSAMYFCASSDLVLYEQYFGPGTRLTVT.

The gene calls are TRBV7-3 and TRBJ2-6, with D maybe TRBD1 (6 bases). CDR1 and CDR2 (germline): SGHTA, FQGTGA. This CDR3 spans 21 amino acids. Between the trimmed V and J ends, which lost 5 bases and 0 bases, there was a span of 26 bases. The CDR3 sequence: CASSRLPSRTGIDSGANVLTF. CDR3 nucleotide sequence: TGTGCCAGCAGCCGACTCCCATCCCGAACAGGGATAGACTCTGGGGCCAACGTCCTGACTTTC.

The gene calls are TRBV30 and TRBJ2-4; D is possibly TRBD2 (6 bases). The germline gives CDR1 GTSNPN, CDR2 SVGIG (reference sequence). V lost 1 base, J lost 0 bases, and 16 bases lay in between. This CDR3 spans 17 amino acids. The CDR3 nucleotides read TGTGCCTGGAGTGCCCGACAGCCGGGACTAGCCAAAAACATTCAGTACTTC. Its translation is CAWSARQPGLAKNIQYF.